These 13 T cell receptor beta chains came from one sample sequenced in a study of blood T cell repertoires in COVID-19. This table comes from immunoSEQ multiplex PCR, and its TCRdb copy is limited to in-frame clones, with some not included. The table includes some 460,000 clones, roughly 85% detected once. Sequenced material: PBMCs or T cells enriched from blood (not recorded which). Receptors originate from a woman aged 18 to 35 with acute COVID-19.

This chain connects TRBV7-2 to TRBJ1-2, with TRBD1 identical over 9 bases. This CDR3 region has 15 residues. Germline CDR1 SGHTA, CDR2 FQGNSA. J lost 5 bases, V lost 5 bases, and 9 bases had no gene match. CDR3 region: CASSPQQGAMYGYTF. The CDR3 nucleotides are TGTGCCAGCAGCCCGCAACAGGGGGCTATGTATGGCTACACCTTC.

This chain uses TRBV7-8 with TRBJ1-6; perhaps TRBD1 as D (6 bases). Trimming removed 2 bases at V and 7 bases at J, with 9 bases between. Germline V lookup: CDR1 SGHVS, CDR2 FQNEAQ. This CDR3 region has 14 residues. The CDR3 sequence is CASSLLRGNSPLHF. Here the CDR3 DNA reads TGTGCCAGCAGCTTACTCAGGGGAAATTCACCCCTCCACTTT.

The chain is built from TRBV4-2 and TRBJ2-3; TRBD2 matches at 7 bases. Germline values: CDR1 LGHNA, CDR2 YNFKEQ. V was clipped by 6 bases and J by 2 bases; unmatched bases: 8. The CDR3 covers 15 residues. CDR3: CASRPSLADTDTQYF. The CDR3, as DNA: TGTGCCAGCAGACCATCGCTAGCGGACACAGATACGCAGTATTTT.

This chain uses TRBV5-5 with TRBJ2-7; the match to TRBD2 covers 16 bases. This CDR3 is 16 amino acids long. CDR1 and CDR2 (germline): SGHKS, YYEKEE (reference sequence). The V and J ends lost 3 bases and 3 bases, in that order; junction bases with no gene match: 3. CDR3 loop: CASSSGLAGGDYEQYF. The CDR3 coding sequence is TGTGCCAGCAGCTCGGGACTAGCGGGAGGGGACTACGAGCAGTACTTC. The full variable domain, its missing parts supplied by reference TRBV5-5 and TRBJ2-7, is DAGVTQSPTHLIKTRGQQVTLRCSPISGHKSVSWYQQVLGQGPQFIFQYYEKEERGRGNFPDRFSARQFPNYSSELNVNALLLGDSALYLCASSSGLAGGDYEQYFGPGTRLTVT.

The chain couples TRBV5-1 to TRBJ1-6; D perhaps matches TRBD1 (6 bases). Trimming left V 3 bases short and J 5 bases short, with 12 bases between. Germline lookup yields CDR1 SGHRS and CDR2 YFSETQ. The CDR3 totals 15 residues. Written as DNA, the CDR3 is TGCGCCAGCAGCTCTGGACAGCAAGATAATTCACCCCTCCACTTT. It encodes CASSSGQQDNSPLHF.

This CDR3 is CASSTGGEQYF. For the CDR3, the DNA is TGTGCCAGCAGCACGGGGGGCGAGCAGTACTTC. The chain recombines TRBV9 with TRBJ2-7; 7 nucleotides line up with TRBD2. CDR1 SGDLS and CDR2 YYNGEE come from the germline V gene. J lost 6 bases, V lost 4 bases, and 1 base had no gene match. There are 11 residues in the CDR3.

This chain connects TRBV7-9 to TRBJ1-4; no clear D. V lost 5 bases and J 8 bases, leaving 12 bases between the germline ends. Germline CDR1 and CDR2: SEHNR and FQNEAQ (reference sequence). This CDR3 region has 13 residues. CDR3 amino acids: CASSLEQSEKLFF. The CDR3 DNA reads as TGTGCCAGCAGCCTAGAACAGTCCGAAAAACTGTTTTTT.

The chain combines TRBV20-1 with TRBJ1-5; no firm D call. Germline values: CDR1 DFQATT, CDR2 SNEGSKA (reference sequence). V was clipped by 3 bases and J by 0 bases, with 9 bases between them. The CDR3 length is 14 residues. The CDR3 region has the DNA TGCAGTGCTAGTCAGGAGGGTAGCAATCAGCCCCAGCATTTT. Translation gives CSASQEGSNQPQHF.

The rearrangement joins TRBV6-5 to TRBJ1-3; no firm D call. Trimming removed 7 bases from V and 0 bases from J, with 13 bases in between. CDR1 and CDR2 from the germline V gene are MNHEY and SVGAGI. The CDR3 extends over 15 amino acids. The chain's CDR3 is CASTHLGNSGNTIYF. CDR3 DNA: TGTGCCAGCACTCATCTAGGAAACTCTGGAAACACCATATATTTT.

The CDR3 region is CATSLGQGKRNTEAFF. CDR3 DNA sequence: TGTGCCACTTCCTTAGGTCAGGGAAAGAGGAACACTGAAGCTTTCTTT. The chain carries TRBV15 and TRBJ1-1; maybe TRBD1 (5 bases). Per germline, CDR1 LNHNV and CDR2 YYDKDF (reference sequence). The V gene lost 9 bases and the J gene lost 1 base, with 21 bases spanning the gap. The CDR3 contains 16 residues. The full variable domain, completed using reference TRBV15 and TRBJ1-1, is DAMVIQNPRYQVTQFGKPVTLSCSQTLNHNVMYWYQQKSSQAPKLLFHYYDKDFNNEADTPDNFQSRRPNTSFCFLDIRSPGLGDTAMYLCATSLGQGKRNTEAFFGQGTRLTVV.

The chain combines TRBV27 with TRBJ2-5; tentative D call: TRBD2 (5 bases). Germline V gene data show CDR1 as MNHEY and CDR2 as SMNVEV (reference sequence). Trimming removed 2 bases at V and 4 bases at J, with 14 bases between. CDR3 length: 15 amino acids. CDR3 in amino acids: CASSLRRSAGETQYF. CDR3 DNA: TGTGCCAGCAGTTTACGGAGATCCGCGGGAGAGACCCAGTACTTC.

The chain employs TRBV2 and TRBJ1-2; D is unresolved. This CDR3 contains 14 residues. The V end lost 5 bases, the J end lost 4 bases, and 14 bases lay between the germline ends. Germline CDR1 and CDR2: SNHLY and FYNNEI. The CDR3, as DNA: TGTGCCAGCAGTAGGTCAGAGGCTATCTATGGCTACACCTTC. Its translation is CASSRSEAIYGYTF.

CDR3 coding DNA: TGTGCCAGCAGTCGCGGGGGAGGGACTGAAGCTTTCTTT. Translation gives CASSRGGGTEAFF. The chain links TRBV27 to TRBJ1-1, with D possibly being TRBD1 (5 bases). CDR1 is MNHEY, CDR2 SMNVEV, per germline (reference sequence). V lost 5 bases and J 5 bases, leaving 12 bases between the germline ends. CDR3 length: 13 amino acids.